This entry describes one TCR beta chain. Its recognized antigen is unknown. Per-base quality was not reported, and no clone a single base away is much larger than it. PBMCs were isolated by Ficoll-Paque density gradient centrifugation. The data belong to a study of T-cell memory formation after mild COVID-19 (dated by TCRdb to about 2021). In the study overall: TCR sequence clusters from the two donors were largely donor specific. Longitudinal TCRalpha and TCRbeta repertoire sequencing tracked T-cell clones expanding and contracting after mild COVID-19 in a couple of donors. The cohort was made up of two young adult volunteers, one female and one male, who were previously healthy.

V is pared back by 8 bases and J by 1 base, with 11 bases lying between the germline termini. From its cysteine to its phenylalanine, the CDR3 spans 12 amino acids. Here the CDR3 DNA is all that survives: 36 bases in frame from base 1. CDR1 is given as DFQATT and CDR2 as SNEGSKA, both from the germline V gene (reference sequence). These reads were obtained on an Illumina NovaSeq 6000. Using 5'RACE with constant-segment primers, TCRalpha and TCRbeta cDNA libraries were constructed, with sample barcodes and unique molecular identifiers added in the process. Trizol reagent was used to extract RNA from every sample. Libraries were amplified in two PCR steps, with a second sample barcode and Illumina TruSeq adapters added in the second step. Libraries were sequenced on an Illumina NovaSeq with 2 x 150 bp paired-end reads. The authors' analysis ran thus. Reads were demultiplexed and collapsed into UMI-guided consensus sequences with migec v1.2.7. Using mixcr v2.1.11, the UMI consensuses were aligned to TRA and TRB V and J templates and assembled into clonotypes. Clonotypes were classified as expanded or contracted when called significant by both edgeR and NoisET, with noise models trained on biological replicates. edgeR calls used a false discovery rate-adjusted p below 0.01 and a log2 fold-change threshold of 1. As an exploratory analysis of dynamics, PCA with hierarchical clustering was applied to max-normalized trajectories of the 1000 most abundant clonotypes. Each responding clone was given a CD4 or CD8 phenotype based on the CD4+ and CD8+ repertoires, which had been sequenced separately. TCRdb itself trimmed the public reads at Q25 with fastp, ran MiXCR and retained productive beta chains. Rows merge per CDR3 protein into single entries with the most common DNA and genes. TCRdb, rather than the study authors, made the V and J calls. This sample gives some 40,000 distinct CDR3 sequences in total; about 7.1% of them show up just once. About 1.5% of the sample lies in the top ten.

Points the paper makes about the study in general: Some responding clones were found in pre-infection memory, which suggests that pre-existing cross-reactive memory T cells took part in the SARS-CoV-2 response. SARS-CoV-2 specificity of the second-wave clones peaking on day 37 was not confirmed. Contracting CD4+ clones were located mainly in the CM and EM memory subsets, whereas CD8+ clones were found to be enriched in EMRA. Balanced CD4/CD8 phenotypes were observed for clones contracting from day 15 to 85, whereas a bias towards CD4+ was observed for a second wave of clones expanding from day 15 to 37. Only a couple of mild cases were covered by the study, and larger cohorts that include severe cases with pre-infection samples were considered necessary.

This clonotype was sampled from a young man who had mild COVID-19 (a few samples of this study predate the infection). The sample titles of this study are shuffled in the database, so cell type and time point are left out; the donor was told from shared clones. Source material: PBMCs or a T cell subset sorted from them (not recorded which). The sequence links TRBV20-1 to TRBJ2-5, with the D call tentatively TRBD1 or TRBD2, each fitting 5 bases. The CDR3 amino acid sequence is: CSYWDLQETQYF. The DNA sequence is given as TGCAGTTACTGGGACCTCCAAGAGACCCAGTACTTC.